This T cell receptor beta chain originates from a study of T cells in Graves' hyperthyroidism and ophthalmopathy. Amplified TCR beta CDR3 regions came from RNA transcripts. HTBI primers were used for first-round RT-PCR of the TCR CDR3. Each CDR3 protein is one row after TCRdb ran MiXCR on the multiplex PCR reads. The table shows about 160,000 distinct CDR3 sequences, with about 9.4% occurring only once. V gave up 8 bases and J gave up 1 base, with 15 bases separating them. CDR3 length: 14 residues. The germline CDR1 and CDR2 sequences are MNHNS and SASEGT. Newly diagnosed hyperthyroidism, duration under 2 months, in patients aged 18 to 65. Ten or more counts support this clonotype.

The chain couples TRBV6-1 to TRBJ2-7; possibly TRBD1 for D (5 bases). The source material was blood. The source is a young woman with Graves' hyperthyroidism that later progressed to Graves' ophthalmopathy. CDR3 DNA: TGTGCCAGCGGTGGGGCGGCAGGGTCCTACGAGCAGTACTTC. Protein: CASGGAAGSYEQYF.